One and the same sample provided the 32 T cell receptor beta chains below, sequenced in a study of blood T cell repertoires in COVID-19. Sequencing used immunoSEQ multiplex PCR; TCRdb keeps in-frame clones, though not all of them. The sample shows about 270,000 clones, roughly nine tenths of them seen only once. Sample: peripheral blood. The source is a woman in her 30s with COVID-19, enrolled during active disease.

This clone was picked up one time. This rearrangement joins TRBV28 to TRBJ2-6; unclear D gene. The V end was cut by 6 bases, the J end by 0 bases, with 6 bases between. Per the germline V gene, CDR1 is MDHEN and CDR2 is SYDVKM. This CDR3 is built from 14 residues. CDR3 protein: CASRISSGANVLTF. Here the CDR3 DNA reads TGTGCCAGCAGAATTAGCTCTGGGGCCAACGTCCTGACTTTC.

V and J are TRBV18 and TRBJ2-7; D is perhaps TRBD1 (5 bases). The V end lost 6 bases, the J end lost 0 bases, and 12 bases lay between the germline ends. This CDR3 region has 14 residues. The germline V gene encodes CDR1 KGHSH and CDR2 LQKENI. This CDR3 reads CASSTGLLSYEQYF. The CDR3 nucleotides are TGTGCCAGCTCTACAGGATTACTCTCCTACGAGCAGTACTTC.

This clone was seen a single time. The rearrangement uses TRBV19 and TRBJ1-5; D unresolved. In germline, CDR1 is LNHDA, CDR2 SQIVND (reference sequence). The CDR3 spans 13 residues. V shed 6 bases and J shed 4 bases, with 10 bases lying between them. The CDR3 coding sequence is TGTGCCAGTAGCCTCATGAGTAATCAGCCCCAGCATTTT. This gives the protein CASSLMSNQPQHF.

The V call is TRBV4-2, the J call TRBJ2-1; D not resolved. CDR1 LGHNA and CDR2 YNFKEQ come from the germline V gene. The CDR3 contains 15 residues. V was cut by 0 bases and J by 0 bases, with 6 bases left in between. The CDR3 reads CASSQELNSYNEQFF. The DNA of the CDR3 is TGTGCCAGCAGCCAAGAACTGAACTCCTACAATGAGCAGTTCTTC.

V and J are TRBV5-1 and TRBJ2-3, with a tentative D call TRBD1 (5 bases). CDR3 length: 15 residues. Germline V gene data show CDR1 as SGHRS and CDR2 as YFSETQ. Trimming took 1 base from V and 0 from J, leaving 9 bases between them. CDR3: CASSLRRQSTDTQYF. The CDR3 nucleotides read TGCGCCAGCAGCTTGAGGCGACAGAGCACAGATACGCAGTATTTT.

The chain recombines TRBV20-1 with TRBJ2-5; 7 bases map to TRBD1. Germline V gene lookup returns CDR1 DFQATT and CDR2 SNEGSKA (reference sequence). This CDR3 is built from 12 residues. V gave up 3 bases and J gave up 7 bases; unmatched junction bases: 5. The CDR3 spells CSASRQGGTQYF. CDR3 bases: TGCAGTGCTAGTAGACAGGGCGGGACCCAGTACTTC.

This clone was observed a single time. Other DNA variants within this sample encode the same CDR3. The chain uses TRBV5-1 and TRBJ2-7; D not resolved. CDR3 length: 11 residues. Trimming left V 7 bases short and J 4 bases short, with 9 bases between. CDR1 is SGHRS, CDR2 YFSETQ, per germline. This CDR3 reads CASSFGYEQYF. CDR3 bases: TGCGCCAGCTCGTTCGGTTACGAGCAGTACTTC. The complete variable domain, with remaining parts taken from reference TRBV5-1 and TRBJ2-7, reads KAGVTQTPRYLIKTRGQQVTLSCSPISGHRSVSWYQQTPGQGLQFLFEYFSETQRNKGNFPGRFSGRQFSNSRSEMNVSTLELGDSALYLCASSFGYEQYFGPGTRLTVT.

This clone was seen only once. V usage is TRBV7-7 and J usage is TRBJ2-1, with TRBD2 matching over 9 bases. With 4 bases clipped from V and 4 bases from J, the junction kept 5 bases outside the gene matches. Per the germline V gene, CDR1 is SSHAT and CDR2 is FNYEAQ (reference sequence). This CDR3 is built from 15 residues. This CDR3 is CASSWGAGGYNEQFF. The CDR3 bases are TGTGCCAGCAGCTGGGGTGCGGGGGGGTACAATGAGCAGTTCTTC.

The chain joins TRBV2 to TRBJ2-5, with 8 bases matching TRBD2. Germline CDR1 reads SNHLY; CDR2 reads FYNNEI. The CDR3 contains 15 residues. V lost 3 bases to trimming and J lost 4 bases; unmatched junction nucleotides: 7. The CDR3 DNA is TGTGCCAGCAGTGATTTAGCGGGGCGGGGAGAGACCCAGTACTTC. This translates into CASSDLAGRGETQYF.

The chain is built from TRBV4-2 and TRBJ2-5; TRBD2 matches 13 bases. The germline V gene has CDR1 LGHNA and CDR2 YNFKEQ. The CDR3 sequence is 18 residues long. V was clipped by 4 bases and J by 2 bases; unmatched bases: 10. CDR3 loop: CASSPGAQTSGGQETQYF. DNA of the CDR3: TGTGCCAGCAGCCCAGGGGCCCAGACTAGCGGGGGGCAAGAGACCCAGTACTTC.

This clone was recorded only once. The chain combines TRBV11-2 with TRBJ1-1; TRBD1 matches at 9 bases. The CDR3 spans 13 residues. From germline, CDR1 is SGHAT and CDR2 FQNNGV. Trimming at V came to 4 bases and at J to 5 bases, leaving 2 bases not matched to a gene. The CDR3 spells CASSYGTGTEAFF. The CDR3, as DNA: TGTGCCAGCAGCTATGGGACAGGGACTGAAGCTTTCTTT. The full variable domain, with the rest looked up from reference TRBV11-2 and TRBJ1-1, is EAGVAQSPRYKIIEKRQSVAFWCNPISGHATLYWYQQILGQGPKLLIQFQNNGVVDDSQLPKDRFSAERLKGVDSTLKIQPAKLEDSAVYLCASSYGTGTEAFFGQGTRLTVV.

As regards this clone: One base away lies a much larger clone, so this may be a sequencing read error. The chain links TRBV27 to TRBJ1-5; a possible D gene is TRBD1 (6 bases). Trimming removed 4 bases at V and 6 bases at J, with 16 bases between. Germline V gene sequence: CDR1 MNHEY, CDR2 SMNVEV (reference sequence). The CDR3 length is 15 residues. CDR3 DNA sequence: TGTGCCAGCAGTTCCGACAGGAACGGAGGTCAGCCCCAGCATTTT. Its protein product is CASSSDRNGGQPQHF.

The genes are TRBV7-9 and TRBJ1-2; a possible D gene is TRBD1 (5 bases). This CDR3 spans 14 amino acids. The germline CDR1 and CDR2 sequences are SEHNR and FQNEAQ (reference sequence). With 4 bases removed from V and 4 bases from J, the gap between germline ends came to 13 bases. CDR3 amino acids: CASSSGRGFYGYTF. In nucleotides, the CDR3 is TGTGCCAGCAGCTCGGGGCGGGGGTTCTATGGCTACACCTTC.

The chain is built from TRBV6-5 and TRBJ1-1, with D uncertain. The CDR3 sequence is 15 residues long. Trimming cost V 4 bases and J 1 base, with 13 bases left between them. Germline lookup yields CDR1 MNHEY and CDR2 SVGAGI. CDR3 bases: TGTGCCAGCAGTTTCCGTGAGGGTCGGAACACTGAAGCTTTCTTT. Residues: CASSFREGRNTEAFF.

This clone was picked up one time. The rearrangement joins TRBV29-1 to TRBJ2-3; D gene ambiguous. Germline V gene sequence: CDR1 SQVTM, CDR2 ANQGSEA. V lost 4 bases, J lost 5 bases, and 10 bases lay in between. CDR3 length: 12 amino acids. As DNA, the CDR3 is TGCAGCGTTGCAGCAGGTATAGATACGCAGTATTTT. This translates into CSVAAGIDTQYF.

The J gene is TRBJ2-1, the V gene TRBV11-2; 12 nucleotides line up with TRBD2. The length of the CDR3 is 14 residues. Germline-derived CDR1 and CDR2 are SGHAT and FQNNGV. V trimming: 1 base; J trimming: 15 bases; junction bases outside the gene matches: 7. The CDR3 loop reads CASSLVTSGGSAFF. CDR3 sequence (DNA): TGTGCCAGCAGCTTAGTGACTAGCGGGGGATCCGCGTTCTTC.

This clone has only one observation. The chain is built from TRBV6-1 and TRBJ1-4; 8 bases are a match to TRBD1. The CDR3 covers 15 residues. V dropped 1 base and J dropped 4; count of bases not matched to a gene: 2. In germline, CDR1 is MNHNS, CDR2 SASEGT. For the CDR3, the DNA is TGTGCCAGCAGTGAAGGGACAGGGTTTAATGAAAAACTGTTTTTT. Its protein is CASSEGTGFNEKLFF.

V usage is TRBV18 and J usage is TRBJ2-1; 8 bases fit TRBD2. Germline trimming cut 3 bases from V and 0 bases from J; bases unmatched to any gene: 4. Germline V gene lookup returns CDR1 KGHSH and CDR2 LQKENI. The CDR3 has 16 residues. CDR3 residues: CASSPTGTSSYNEQFF. The CDR3, as DNA: TGTGCCAGCTCACCTACCGGGACTAGCTCCTACAATGAGCAGTTCTTC.

The chain employs TRBV7-8 and TRBJ1-1; no clear D. With 5 bases removed from V and 1 base from J, the gap between germline ends came to 8 bases. CDR3 length: 13 amino acids. The germline V gene has CDR1 SGHVS and CDR2 FQNEAQ. CDR3 protein: CASSMAPNTEAFF. CDR3 nucleotide sequence: TGTGCCAGCAGCATGGCCCCGAACACTGAAGCTTTCTTT. Full variable domain (outside the CDR3, taken from reference TRBV7-8 and TRBJ1-1): GAGVSQSPRYKVAKRGQDVALRCDPISGHVSLFWYQQALGQGPEFLTYFQNEAQLDKSGLPSDRFFAERPEGSVSTLKIQRTQQEDSAVYLCASSMAPNTEAFFGQGTRLTVV.

The chain joins TRBV11-2 to TRBJ2-5, with TRBD2 identical over 8 bases. The CDR3 has 15 amino acids. Germline V gene data show CDR1 as SGHAT and CDR2 as FQNNGV. Losses at the gene ends were 2 bases for V and 5 bases for J; bases not matched to a gene: 7. CDR3 amino acids: CASSLYGGGMETQYF. In DNA, the CDR3 is TGTGCCAGCAGCTTATACGGCGGGGGGATGGAGACCCAGTACTTC.

The rearrangement uses TRBV2 and TRBJ2-1; D may be TRBD2 (5 bases). CDR3 length: 16 residues. V was cut by 1 base and J by 4 bases, with 14 bases left in between. Looked up from germline, CDR1 is SNHLY and CDR2 is FYNNEI. CDR3 amino acids: CASSEVDRGPYNEQFF. The CDR3 DNA reads TGTGCCAGCAGTGAAGTAGACCGAGGGCCTTACAATGAGCAGTTCTTC.

The genes are TRBV27 and TRBJ2-7, with 7 nucleotides matching TRBD2. CDR1 is MNHEY and CDR2 is SMNVEV in the germline V gene (reference sequence). The CDR3 spans 17 residues. V lost 2 bases, J lost 2 bases, and 12 bases stayed unmatched. CDR3 coding DNA: TGTGCCAGCAGTTTACAAGGCCCCCCGGGGGGTACCTACGAGCAGTACTTC. It is translated as CASSLQGPPGGTYEQYF.

The chain uses TRBV19 and TRBJ1-6, with 10 bases fitting TRBD1. With V trimmed by 3 bases and J by 5 bases, 7 bases remained unmatched. Germline V lookup: CDR1 LNHDA, CDR2 SQIVND (reference sequence). This CDR3 region has 17 residues. The CDR3 loop reads CASSIVRDRGHNSPLHF. CDR3 bases: TGTGCCAGTAGTATCGTCCGGGACAGGGGACATAATTCACCCCTCCACTTT.

This clone was counted once. The chain recombines TRBV4-1 with TRBJ2-7; tentative D call: TRBD2 (6 bases). The CDR3 has 14 amino acids. The germline V gene has CDR1 MGHRA and CDR2 YSYEKL. V was clipped by 4 bases and J by 3 bases, with 13 bases between them. The CDR3 DNA follows: TGCGCCAGCAGCCCCGGTAGGACTAACTACGAGCAGTACTTC. Its translation is CASSPGRTNYEQYF.

This chain uses TRBV20-1 with TRBJ2-7; D is unresolved. There are 11 residues in the CDR3. The V end was cut by 6 bases, the J end by 1 base, with 7 bases between. Germline CDR1 DFQATT, CDR2 SNEGSKA (reference sequence). This CDR3 is CSAERSYEQYF. DNA of the CDR3: TGCAGTGCAGAGAGATCCTACGAGCAGTACTTC.

The chain uses TRBV4-1 and TRBJ1-2, with D maybe TRBD1 (5 bases). The V end lost 1 base, the J end lost 0 bases, and 9 bases lay between the germline ends. Germline CDR1 MGHRA, CDR2 YSYEKL. The CDR3 sequence is 15 residues long. The CDR3 here is CASSQVGGANYGYTF. CDR3 coding DNA: TGCGCCAGCAGCCAAGTCGGAGGGGCTAACTATGGCTACACCTTC.

V usage is TRBV5-8 and J usage is TRBJ2-1, with D tentatively TRBD1 (6 bases). Trimming pared 5 bases from V and 0 bases from J, leaving 12 bases between. This CDR3 has 15 amino acids. Germline-derived CDR1 and CDR2 are SGHTS and YDEGEE. The CDR3, as DNA: TGTGCCAGCAGAACAGGGATAAGCTCCTACAATGAGCAGTTCTTC. This sequence encodes CASRTGISSYNEQFF.

This chain uses TRBV6-5 with TRBJ2-2; perhaps TRBD1 as D (6 bases). The V end lost 11 bases, the J end lost 7 bases, and 17 bases lay between the germline ends. Germline-derived CDR1 and CDR2 are MNHEY and SVGAGI. The CDR3 loop spans 13 amino acids. In DNA, the CDR3 is TGTGCCGCTACAGGGTTTTATAACGGGGAGCTGTTTTTT. Protein sequence: CAATGFYNGELFF.

CDR3 sequence (DNA): TGTGCCATCTTGAGGCAGGGGGGCACTGAAGCTTTCTTT. This gives the protein CAILRQGGTEAFF. This rearrangement joins TRBV10-3 to TRBJ1-1; 7 bases are a match to TRBD1. The CDR3 has 13 amino acids. The junction had 7 bases not matched to a gene; V was cut back by 8 bases and J by 4 bases. Germline V gives CDR1 ENHRY, CDR2 SYGVKD.

The chain employs TRBV5-1 and TRBJ1-1; D is perhaps TRBD1 (6 bases). Germline V gene lookup returns CDR1 SGHRS and CDR2 YFSETQ. The germline V and J ends were trimmed by 5 bases and 10 bases, with 18 bases remaining between them. The CDR3 has 13 residues. The CDR3 DNA follows: TGCGCCAGCAGAGCCCCATCGGGGGGGCGAGCTTTCTTT. This translates into CASRAPSGGRAFF.

This clone was seen just once. The chain combines TRBV27 with TRBJ2-7, with TRBD1 matching 10 bases. Germline loops: CDR1 MNHEY, CDR2 SMNVEV (reference sequence). V was pared by 5 bases and J by 0 bases, with 10 bases of the junction left unmatched. The CDR3 is 17 residues long. The CDR3 region is CASSPSTGGISSYEQYF. The CDR3 nucleotides read TGTGCCAGCAGTCCCTCGACAGGGGGCATTAGCTCCTACGAGCAGTACTTC.

DNA of the CDR3: TGTGCCAGCTCACCCCTACTAGCGGGGGGGCCCGAGGAGCAGTTCTTC. This codes for CASSPLLAGGPEEQFF. This chain connects TRBV18 to TRBJ2-1; 13 bases align to TRBD2. V was pared by 3 bases and J by 10 bases, with 9 bases of the junction left unmatched. CDR1 is KGHSH and CDR2 is LQKENI in the germline V gene. This CDR3 spans 16 amino acids. The whole variable domain, filled in from reference TRBV18 and TRBJ2-1, reads NAGVMQNPRHLVRRRGQEARLRCSPMKGHSHVYWYRQLPEEGLKFMVYLQKENIIDESGMPKERFSAEFPKEGPSILRIQQVVRGDSAAYFCASSPLLAGGPEEQFFGPGTRLTVL.